Each of the 16 T cell receptor beta chains below was sequenced from the same sample in a study of early T cells in non-severe SARS-CoV-2 infection. TCRdb analysed the 5' RACE reads with MiXCR anew, one entry per CDR3 protein. The sample lists 80,000 or so distinct CDR3 sequences, around 6% occurring once. Sequences were obtained from whole blood. These receptor sequences come from an adult who was a healthcare worker with PCR-confirmed SARS-CoV-2 infection or an uninfected control (not recorded which).

This clonotype was picked up a small number of times. J is TRBJ1-5 and V is TRBV12-3 or TRBV12-4, with a tentative D call TRBD1 (6 bases). CDR3 length equals 14 residues. V gave up 5 bases and J gave up 5 bases, with 13 bases separating them. This CDR3 reads CASSPYRTDQPQHF. In DNA form, the CDR3 reads TGTGCCAGCAGTCCCTACCGGACAGATCAGCCCCAGCATTTT.

In its sample, this clonotype was seen many times. V gene TRBV7-6 combines with J gene TRBJ2-5, with D unclear. The germline gives CDR1 SGHVS, CDR2 FNYEAQ. The CDR3 runs 11 residues. Trimming shortened V by 7 bases and J by 5 bases, and 8 bases separated the two germline ends. The CDR3 spells CASTYSETQYF. The CDR3, as DNA: TGTGCCAGCACCTACTCGGAGACCCAGTACTTC.

The V call is TRBV19, the J call TRBJ2-1, with 7 bases identical to TRBD2. The J segment lost 10 bases and the V segment lost 3 bases, leaving 15 bases of the junction unmatched. CDR1 and CDR2 (germline): LNHDA, SQIVND (reference sequence). The CDR3 loop spans 16 amino acids. The CDR3 loop is CASSIWGRADRKEQFF. The CDR3 coding sequence is TGTGCCAGTAGTATCTGGGGGAGGGCCGACCGGAAGGAGCAGTTCTTC.

This clonotype appeared a few times. The chain joins TRBV11-3 to TRBJ2-2; D unresolved. This CDR3 contains 15 residues. CDR1 and CDR2 from the germline V gene are SGHNT and YENEEA. V shed 5 bases and J shed 1 base, with 11 bases lying between them. The CDR3 region has the DNA TGTGCCAGCAGCCCAACGGTCCAGAACACCGGGGAGCTGTTTTTT. This codes for CASSPTVQNTGELFF.

This clonotype was seen only a few times. The chain uses TRBV5-1 and TRBJ1-2; tentative D call: TRBD1 (6 bases). In germline, CDR1 is SGHRS, CDR2 YFSETQ. The CDR3 has 14 residues. V lost 4 bases, J lost 6 bases, and 16 bases lay in between. CDR3 coding DNA: TGCGCCAGCAGCGCACAGGGAGGAGGCGATGGCTACACCTTC. This codes for CASSAQGGGDGYTF.

This clonotype was seen at least ten times. The chain carries TRBV25-1 and TRBJ1-2, with 8 bases lining up with TRBD1. CDR1 and CDR2 (germline): MGHDK, SYGVNS. The J segment lost 5 bases and the V segment lost 3 bases, leaving 8 bases of the junction unmatched. The CDR3 runs 15 residues. The CDR3 sequence: CASSESGTGEYGYTF. CDR3 nucleotide sequence: TGTGCCAGCAGTGAGTCCGGGACAGGCGAATATGGCTACACCTTC.

This clonotype was recorded many times. The rearrangement links TRBV7-8 to TRBJ1-1; D uncertain. The length of the CDR3 is 11 residues. Trimming cost V 1 base and J 11 bases, with 8 bases left between them. The V gene's germline CDR1 is SGHVS and CDR2 FQNEAQ. CDR3 DNA: TGTGCCAGCAGCTTAGACCGAGTTGCTTTCTTT. Its translation is CASSLDRVAFF. The whole variable domain, filled in from reference TRBV7-8 and TRBJ1-1, reads GAGVSQSPRYKVAKRGQDVALRCDPISGHVSLFWYQQALGQGPEFLTYFQNEAQLDKSGLPSDRFFAERPEGSVSTLKIQRTQQEDSAVYLCASSLDRVAFFGQGTRLTVV.

The rearrangement links TRBV5-6 to TRBJ2-7, with no clear D. CDR3 length: 14 residues. Trimming took off 4 bases at V and 1 base at J, with 12 bases between the two ends. CDR1 and CDR2 (germline): SGHDT, YYEEEE. This CDR3 reads CASSAMSRSYEQYF. The CDR3 DNA follows: TGTGCCAGCAGCGCAATGTCCAGGTCCTACGAGCAGTACTTC.

This clonotype was observed a handful of times. The CDR3 sequence is CASSLGGERSNTEAFF. The CDR3 region has the DNA TGTGCCAGCAGCTTAGGGGGTGAGAGGAGTAACACTGAAGCTTTCTTT. V is TRBV7-9 and J is TRBJ1-1, with D hard to call. V lost 1 base and J lost 2, with 14 bases in between. CDR1 is SEHNR, CDR2 FQNEAQ, per germline (reference sequence). CDR3 length: 16 amino acids.

This clonotype came up many times. The chain couples TRBV14 to TRBJ2-5, with TRBD1 as a possible D gene (6 bases). The CDR3 extends over 17 amino acids. Germline assignment: CDR1 SGHDN and CDR2 FVKESK. Trimming took off 0 bases at V and 0 bases at J, with 14 bases between the two ends. CDR3 bases: TGTGCCAGCAGCCAAGATTGGGGACAAGAGTACCAAGAGACCCAGTACTTC. Translation gives CASSQDWGQEYQETQYF.

This clonotype was picked up many times. J is TRBJ2-2 and V is TRBV6-4; D remains ambiguous. Trimming stripped 4 bases from V and 0 bases from J, with 3 bases between. The germline CDR1 and CDR2 sequences are MRHNA and SNTAGT. This CDR3 contains 13 residues. CDR3 DNA sequence: TGTGCCAGCAGTGCCTCGAACACCGGGGAGCTGTTTTTT. Protein: CASSASNTGELFF.

The table lists this clonotype with a few counts. The genes are TRBV7-9 and TRBJ2-3, with 10 nucleotides matching TRBD1. V dropped 5 bases and J dropped 3; count of bases not matched to a gene: 17. The CDR3 contains 19 residues. Germline CDR1 SEHNR, CDR2 FQNEAQ (reference sequence). CDR3 bases: TGTGCCAGCAGCACTCGATCGTCACCGGGACAGGGGCCTACAGATACGCAGTATTTT. Protein sequence: CASSTRSSPGQGPTDTQYF.

The chain recombines TRBV11-2 with TRBJ1-1; D is undetermined. Germline V lookup: CDR1 SGHAT, CDR2 FQNNGV. The CDR3 is made up of 13 amino acids. Trimming pared 1 base from V and 2 bases from J, leaving 5 bases between. In nucleotides, the CDR3 is TGTGCCAGCAGCTTAGTCAGTAACACTGAAGCTTTCTTT. This sequence encodes CASSLVSNTEAFF.

The genes are TRBV6-2 or TRBV6-3 and TRBJ2-1; D is possibly TRBD1 (6 bases). From germline, CDR1 is MNHEY and CDR2 SVGEGT. The CDR3 is 14 amino acids. V was shortened by 8 bases and J by 1 base, with 12 bases between the two germline ends. CDR3 in DNA: TGTGCCAGCCCGCGACAGGTGTCCTACAATGAGCAGTTCTTC. It specifies CASPRQVSYNEQFF.

The chain is built from TRBV20-1 and TRBJ2-1; 12 bases are shared with TRBD2. Germline V gives CDR1 DFQATT, CDR2 SNEGSKA (reference sequence). Trimming took 4 bases from V and 4 from J; bases not matched to a gene: 5. The CDR3 contains 15 residues. This CDR3 is CSAILTSGGYNEQFF. CDR3 coding DNA: TGCAGTGCTATTTTGACTAGCGGGGGATACAATGAGCAGTTCTTC.

The chain couples TRBV5-1 to TRBJ2-1; D is unresolved. Germline V gives CDR1 SGHRS, CDR2 YFSETQ. The ends were cut back, 1 base at V and 1 base at J, with 6 bases in the middle. This CDR3 spans 14 amino acids. CDR3 residues: CASSLPGSYNEQFF. CDR3 in DNA: TGCGCCAGCAGCTTGCCGGGTTCCTACAATGAGCAGTTCTTC.